The 9 T cell receptor beta chains given below trace back to one sample, sequenced in a study of cytomegalovirus exposure and HLA in healthy donors (dated by TCRdb to 2016 to 2017). To prepare the library, the immunoSEQ multiplex PCR assay was applied. The multiplex PCR relied on a mix of 60 forward primers for TCR Vbeta segments and 13 reverse primers for TCR Jbeta segments. TCRdb provides this immuneACCESS table in a form limited to in-frame rearrangements. Some clones are lacking; in checked studies, under half of them reflect an unresolved V gene, and why the rest are absent is not known. This sample gives about 150,000 clones in total; 75% to 85% of them show up just once. Approximately 8% of the sample rests with the top ten. Source material: PBMCs. The source is a man aged 25 to 40 in good health and CMV-seropositive.

The genes are TRBV4-2 and TRBJ1-2; maybe TRBD1 (5 bases). CDR1 is LGHNA, CDR2 YNFKEQ, per germline. This CDR3 is 17 amino acids long. Between the trimmed V and J ends, which lost 0 bases and 7 bases, there was a span of 21 bases. CDR3 nucleotides: TGTGCCAGCAGCCAAGACACGTTAAGACGGACATTCTCTGGCTACACCTTC. Its translation: CASSQDTLRRTFSGYTF.

The chain couples TRBV7-9 to TRBJ1-2, with a possible D match to TRBD1 (5 bases). Germline-derived CDR1 and CDR2 are SEHNR and FQNEAQ (reference sequence). With 6 bases removed from V and 6 bases from J, the gap between germline ends came to 17 bases. The CDR3 contains 14 residues. As DNA, the CDR3 is TGTGCCAGCAGGCCCGGACCAGGGTTAGATGGCTACACCTTC. The encoded protein is CASRPGPGLDGYTF.

This clone turned up a few times. The chain combines TRBV4-1 with TRBJ1-2; D gene unclear. CDR1 MGHRA and CDR2 YSYEKL come from the germline V gene. Trimming took 4 bases from V and 1 from J, leaving 7 bases between them. The CDR3 runs to 13 residues. CDR3 in amino acids: CASSLESNYGYTF. In DNA form, the CDR3 reads TGCGCCAGCAGCCTAGAGAGTAACTATGGCTACACCTTC.

The chain carries TRBV11-3 and TRBJ2-1, with 11 bases identical to TRBD2. Unmatched junction bases numbered 2, after V lost 3 bases and J lost 7 bases. The CDR3 length is 14 residues. Germline V lookup: CDR1 SGHNT, CDR2 YENEEA. CDR3 coding DNA: TGTGCCAGCAGCTTGGGGACTAGCGGTAATGAGCAGTTCTTC. Protein product: CASSLGTSGNEQFF.

The chain is built from TRBV29-1 and TRBJ2-7; 8 bases are shared with TRBD2. Trimming cost V 6 bases and J 0 bases; bases outside gene matches: 4. Germline loops: CDR1 SQVTM, CDR2 ANQGSEA. The CDR3 covers 13 residues. CDR3 in amino acids: CSVETSASYEQYF. The CDR3 DNA reads TGCAGCGTGGAGACTAGCGCCTCCTACGAGCAGTACTTC.

CDR3 residues: CASTEGDRGHYEQYF. DNA of the CDR3: TGTGCCAGCACCGAGGGGGACAGGGGTCACTACGAGCAGTACTTC. The gene calls are TRBV5-7 and TRBJ2-7; 10 bases map to TRBD1. TRBV5-7 is given ORF status, its function remaining uncertain. V lost 6 bases and J lost 3; bases outside the gene matches: 9. CDR3 length equals 15 residues.

The rearrangement uses TRBV7-6 and TRBJ1-4; 7 bases are shared with TRBD1. CDR1 and CDR2 from the germline V gene are SGHVS and FNYEAQ. There are 15 residues in the CDR3. The trim removed 1 base at V and 7 bases at J, leaving 6 bases unmatched. The DNA of the CDR3 is TGTGCCAGCAGCTTAGGAAGACAGGGAGCTGAAAAACTGTTTTTT. Protein product: CASSLGRQGAEKLFF.

V is TRBV9 and J is TRBJ2-7; possibly TRBD1 for D (5 bases). With 4 bases removed from V and 0 bases from J, the gap between germline ends came to 14 bases. The germline V gene encodes CDR1 SGDLS and CDR2 YYNGEE. This CDR3 is built from 15 residues. The chain's CDR3 is CASSPWAGPSYEQYF. The CDR3 bases are TGTGCCAGCAGCCCTTGGGCAGGGCCCTCCTACGAGCAGTACTTC. Based on the CDR3 plus reference TRBV9 and TRBJ2-7, the full variable domain is DSGVTQTPKHLITATGQRVTLRCSPRSGDLSVYWYQQSLDQGLQFLIQYYNGEERAKGNILERFSAQQFPDLHSELNLSSLELGDSALYFCASSPWAGPSYEQYFGPGTRLTVT.

The gene calls are TRBV6-1 and TRBJ2-2; a weak D match, TRBD2 (5 bases). The germline CDR1 and CDR2 sequences are MNHNS and SASEGT. Deletions cut 3 bases from V and 6 bases from J, with 11 bases between. This CDR3 comprises 14 residues. DNA of the CDR3: TGTGCCAGCAGTGATATAAGGCGGGCCGGGGAGCTGTTTTTT. It specifies CASSDIRRAGELFF.